Below are 23 T cell receptor beta chains sequenced from a single sample in a study of shared clonotypes between healthy human individuals (dated by TCRdb to the early 2020s). CD8 naive samples were obtained by positive selection for CCR7 among CD45RO-negative cells, yielding a CD45RA+CCR7+ population from which TemRA cells were excluded. Library method: the immunoSEQ multiplex PCR assay. Not all clones reach the TCRdb copy of this immuneACCESS table, which keeps in-frame sequences only. Checked studies attribute under half of the gap to unresolved V genes and leave the rest unexplained. A total of 2 million to 2.5 million clones appear in this sample, about 95% of them only once. The top ten clones comprise around 1.1% of the sample. Sequenced: naive CD8+ T cells sorted from blood. Taken with the paper, the label for cell subset or site translates to: CD45RA+CCR7+. The receptor source for this set is a man younger than 35 in good health.

V and J are TRBV2 and TRBJ2-2, with no clear D. Germline V gene sequence: CDR1 SNHLY, CDR2 FYNNEI. Between the trimmed V and J ends, which lost 5 bases and 6 bases, there was a span of 10 bases. The CDR3 extends over 13 amino acids. This CDR3 reads CASSPFFSGELFF. DNA for the CDR3: TGTGCCAGCAGTCCCTTCTTCTCCGGGGAGCTGTTTTTT. The entire variable domain, with the rest obtained from reference TRBV2 and TRBJ2-2, is as follows: EPEVTQTPSHQVTQMGQEVILRCVPISNHLYFYWYRQILGQKVEFLVSFYNNEISEKSEIFDDQFSVERPDGSNFTLKIRSTKLEDSAMYFCASSPFFSGELFFGEGSRLTVL.

The V call is TRBV20-1, the J call TRBJ2-1; no clear D gene. The CDR3 extends over 10 amino acids. Germline-derived CDR1 and CDR2 are DFQATT and SNEGSKA (reference sequence). Between the trimmed V and J ends, which lost 6 bases and 10 bases, there was a span of 10 bases. The CDR3 spells CSALLEEQFF. Written as DNA, the CDR3 is TGCAGTGCCCTGCTAGAGGAGCAGTTCTTC.

This clone has a single count. This sequence joins TRBV10-3 and TRBJ2-7, with D perhaps matching TRBD1 (5 bases). The germline gives CDR1 ENHRY, CDR2 SYGVKD. The CDR3 has 14 amino acids. V was shortened by 3 bases and J by 0 bases, with 9 bases between the two germline ends. This chain's CDR3 is CAISDPDSSYEQYF. CDR3 in DNA: TGTGCCATCAGTGACCCTGACAGCTCCTACGAGCAGTACTTC.

The chain joins TRBV27 to TRBJ2-1, with D hard to call. CDR1 is MNHEY, CDR2 SMNVEV, per germline (reference sequence). The CDR3 is made up of 13 amino acids. Trimming removed 2 bases from V and 10 bases from J, with 12 bases in between. The CDR3 is CASSLVSGSEQFF. The CDR3 bases are TGTGCCAGCAGTTTAGTTTCTGGCTCGGAGCAGTTCTTC.

This clone came up once. The same CDR3 arises from other DNA sequences in this sample as well. The rearrangement links TRBV10-2 to TRBJ2-7; D gene uncertain. The CDR3 is 12 residues long. V gave up 0 bases and J gave up 3 bases, with 3 bases separating them. Looked up from germline, CDR1 is WSHSY and CDR2 is SAAADI. The chain's CDR3 is CASSESGYEQYF. The CDR3 DNA reads TGCGCCAGCAGTGAGTCAGGCTACGAGCAGTACTTC.

V is TRBV27 and J is TRBJ1-6; 8 bases map to TRBD1. V lost 5 bases to trimming and J lost 3 bases; unmatched junction nucleotides: 3. CDR3 length equals 15 residues. CDR1 MNHEY and CDR2 SMNVEV come from the germline V gene (reference sequence). For the CDR3, the DNA is TGTGCCAGCAGTGACAGGGGCTTCTATAATTCACCCCTCCACTTT. Translated, it gives CASSDRGFYNSPLHF.

The chain uses TRBV30 and TRBJ2-4; TRBD1 aligns across 8 bases. The ends lost 5 bases at V and 1 base at J; junction bases unmatched: 4. The CDR3 is 14 amino acids. Per germline, CDR1 GTSNPN and CDR2 SVGIG (reference sequence). CDR3 loop: CAWGGQEAKNIQYF. The DNA for the CDR3 is TGTGCCTGGGGGGGACAGGAGGCCAAAAACATTCAGTACTTC. Complete variable domain (other parts from reference TRBV30 and TRBJ2-4): SQTIHQWPATLVQPVGSPLSLECTVEGTSNPNLYWYRQAAGRGLQLLFYSVGIGQISSEVPQNLSASRPQDRQFILSSKKLLLSDSGFYLCAWGGQEAKNIQYFGAGTRLSVL.

The V call is TRBV27, the J call TRBJ1-2, with 8 nucleotides matching TRBD1. This CDR3 region has 16 residues. CDR1 and CDR2 (germline): MNHEY, SMNVEV (reference sequence). V lost 5 bases to trimming and J lost 6 bases; unmatched junction nucleotides: 14. The CDR3 nucleotides are TGTGCCAGCAGTCCTCGCCCCCACGGGACAGGTCATGGCTACACCTTC. This translates into CASSPRPHGTGHGYTF.

The chain has TRBV2 and TRBJ2-3; a weak D match, TRBD2 (6 bases). The V end was cut by 3 bases, the J end by 1 base, with 11 bases between. The CDR3 spans 15 residues. Per germline, CDR1 SNHLY and CDR2 FYNNEI. CDR3 sequence reads: CASSDPREGTDTQYF. Written as DNA, the CDR3 is TGTGCCAGCAGTGATCCCAGGGAGGGCACAGATACGCAGTATTTT.

The chain uses TRBV18 and TRBJ2-7; 7 bases match TRBD1. Germline CDR1 reads KGHSH; CDR2 reads LQKENI. V gave up 5 bases and J gave up 1 base; unmatched junction bases: 8. This CDR3 region has 15 residues. CDR3 sequence (DNA): TGTGCCAGCTCATCGGACAGGATTAGGTCCTACGAGCAGTACTTC. Its translation is CASSSDRIRSYEQYF.

The rearrangement uses TRBV28 and TRBJ2-3, with D unresolved. CDR3 size: 12 residues. The germline V gene has CDR1 MDHEN and CDR2 SYDVKM. The V gene lost 3 bases and the J gene lost 4 bases, with 5 bases spanning the gap. The CDR3 DNA is TGTGCCAGCAGTTTCTTTTCAGATACGCAGTATTTT. Its protein is CASSFFSDTQYF.

This rearrangement joins TRBV4-1 to TRBJ2-1; D may be TRBD1 (6 bases). Germline lookup yields CDR1 MGHRA and CDR2 YSYEKL. The ends were cut back, 0 bases at V and 4 bases at J, with 7 bases in the middle. The CDR3 runs to 14 residues. DNA for the CDR3: TGCGCCAGCAGCCAAGAACAGGGTTACAATGAGCAGTTCTTC. It codes for CASSQEQGYNEQFF.

The chain has TRBV6-5 and TRBJ2-7; the match to TRBD1 covers 9 bases. V trimming: 5 bases; J trimming: 5 bases; junction bases outside the gene matches: 7. Germline CDR1 MNHEY, CDR2 SVGAGI. The CDR3 length is 14 residues. The CDR3 DNA sequence: TGTGCCAGCAGTACCGGGACAGGGCAAAACGAGCAGTACTTC. Translating gives CASSTGTGQNEQYF.

The gene calls are TRBV30 and TRBJ2-7, with D perhaps TRBD1 (6 bases). V shed 5 bases and J shed 0 bases, with 11 bases lying between them. The CDR3 length is 13 residues. Germline-derived CDR1 and CDR2 are GTSNPN and SVGIG (reference sequence). CDR3 sequence reads: CAWLRGHSYEQYF. CDR3 bases: TGTGCCTGGCTCAGGGGACACTCCTACGAGCAGTACTTC.

The chain employs TRBV5-4 and TRBJ1-2; TRBD1 matches at 7 bases. The CDR3 runs to 15 residues. Germline lookup yields CDR1 SGHNT and CDR2 YYREEE (reference sequence). The J segment lost 11 bases and the V segment lost 4 bases, leaving 17 bases of the junction unmatched. CDR3 sequence: CASSPADRETPHYTF. The CDR3 DNA reads TGTGCCAGCAGCCCGGCCGACAGGGAGACCCCCCATTACACCTTC.

The chain couples TRBV11-2 to TRBJ2-7; tentative D call: TRBD2 (6 bases). CDR1 is SGHAT and CDR2 is FQNNGV in the germline V gene. V shed 2 bases and J shed 2 bases, with 16 bases lying between them. CDR3 length equals 16 residues. The CDR3 nucleotides are TGTGCCAGCAGCTTAATCTCCGGGGGACTTACCTACGAGCAGTACTTC. As protein: CASSLISGGLTYEQYF.

This clone is a singleton in its sample. The chain is built from TRBV6-1 and TRBJ2-7; TRBD1 matches 7 bases. Losses at the gene ends were 0 bases for V and 3 bases for J; bases not matched to a gene: 5. This CDR3 region has 15 residues. Per the germline V gene, CDR1 is MNHNS and CDR2 is SASEGT. CDR3 residues: CASSEAPGQYYEQYF. Written as DNA, the CDR3 is TGTGCCAGCAGTGAAGCGCCGGGACAGTACTACGAGCAGTACTTC.

V and J are TRBV19 and TRBJ2-7; 7 nucleotides align to TRBD1. V shed 2 bases and J 6 bases; nucleotides not matched to a gene: 7. The CDR3 consists of 14 residues. CDR1 and CDR2 (germline): LNHDA, SQIVND (reference sequence). CDR3 bases: TGTGCCAGTAGTATACGCAGGACAGGCTCCGAGCAGTACTTC. Its translation is CASSIRRTGSEQYF.

This chain uses TRBV28 with TRBJ1-6, with D perhaps matching TRBD1 (5 bases). Looked up from germline, CDR1 is MDHEN and CDR2 is SYDVKM. Trimming took off 2 bases at V and 10 bases at J, with 9 bases between the two ends. The CDR3 loop spans 13 amino acids. The CDR3 bases are TGTGCCAGCAGTTTAACGGGGCACTCACCCCTCCACTTT. It is translated as CASSLTGHSPLHF. Complete variable domain (other parts from reference TRBV28 and TRBJ1-6): DVKVTQSSRYLVKRTGEKVFLECVQDMDHENMFWYRQDPGLGLRLIYFSYDVKMKEKGDIPEGYSVSREKKERFSLILESASTNQTSMYLCASSLTGHSPLHFGNGTRLTVT.

The V and J genes are TRBV4-1 and TRBJ2-7, with 7 bases aligning to TRBD2. The J segment lost 3 bases and the V segment lost 0 bases, leaving 11 bases of the junction unmatched. The length of the CDR3 is 17 residues. The germline gives CDR1 MGHRA, CDR2 YSYEKL. CDR3 in amino acids: CASSQDSTSAGYYEQYF. The CDR3 DNA reads TGCGCCAGCAGCCAAGACTCTACTAGCGCGGGATACTACGAGCAGTACTTC.

The chain couples TRBV19 to TRBJ1-5; no clear D gene. The ends were cut back, 7 bases at V and 9 bases at J, with 31 bases in the middle. Germline V gene sequence: CDR1 LNHDA, CDR2 SQIVND (reference sequence). The CDR3 is 18 amino acids. CDR3 in DNA: TGTGCCAGTACCGCAGAGGTGGGGTTAACAATGGGCGGAGCGCCCCAGCATTTT. This translates into CASTAEVGLTMGGAPQHF.

Concerning this clone: The junction departs from germline at one end; a sequencing error may be responsible. CDR3 in DNA: TGTGCCTGGAGTATCGGACAGGCCTCTGGAAGCACCATATATTTT. Translated, it gives CAWSIGQASGSTIYF. V gene TRBV30 combines with J gene TRBJ1-3; 7 positions match TRBD1. Germline V gene sequence: CDR1 GTSNPN, CDR2 SVGIG (reference sequence). This CDR3 contains 15 residues.

The chain joins TRBV5-4 to TRBJ2-7, with 12 bases lining up with TRBD2. J lost 3 bases, V lost 5 bases, and 6 bases had no gene match. CDR1 is SGHNT, CDR2 YYREEE, per germline (reference sequence). This CDR3 region has 15 residues. Here the CDR3 DNA reads TGTGCCAGCAGGATGGGACTAGCGGGTAACTACGAGCAGTACTTC. The encoded protein is CASRMGLAGNYEQYF.